This paragraph reports one T cell receptor beta chain. Antigen: not known. Primers included in the PCR were 60 Vbeta and 13 Jbeta primers. Method: immunoSEQ multiplex PCR; TCRdb's copy keeps in-frame clones and lacks some. There are 95,000 to 100,000 clones in the sample; over 65% occur only once, and about 0.79% lies in the top ten. This CDR3 region has 15 residues. Trimming took 4 bases from V and 5 from J; bases not matched to a gene: 1. Per the germline V gene, CDR1 is LGHNA and CDR2 is YSLEER. This specimen comes from a study of cytomegalovirus exposure and HLA in healthy donors. Study-wide results and caveats: As confirmed in vitro, a few CMV-associated chains were specific for CMV antigens. A later analysis linked a missense DCLRE1C variant to TCR beta V- and J-gene trimming.

This chain links TRBV4-3 with TRBJ2-2; 13 bases line up with TRBD2. The sequence was obtained from a woman aged 60-70 years in good health and CMV-seronegative. Material for sequencing was PBMCs. In DNA form, the CDR3 reads TGCGCCAGCAGCCTGGGACTAGCGGGGACCGGGGAGCTGTTTTTT. Translation gives CASSLGLAGTGELFF.